The 18 T cell receptor beta chains below were found in one sample sequenced in a study of CDR3 diversity in severe acne (dated by TCRdb to between 2017 and 2020). Library prep was done by PCR. The sequencer was an Illumina HiSeq 2000. TCRdb reworked the public reads: Q25 trimming with fastp, MiXCR clone assembly, productive beta chains retained. Rows matching on CDR3 protein sequence are summarized as one entry with the most common DNA and genes. The sample table contains tens of thousands of distinct CDR3 sequences; only one count was recorded for under 60% of them. Of the sample, roughly an eighth falls within the top ten clones. The specimen sequenced was blood. The receptors stem from a male donor in good health, without acne.

The V call is TRBV20-1, the J call TRBJ2-5, with 7 nucleotides matching TRBD2. Germline lookup yields CDR1 DFQATT and CDR2 SNEGSKA (reference sequence). V was clipped by 5 bases and J by 4 bases; unmatched bases: 16. This CDR3 region has 16 residues. The DNA for the CDR3 is TGCAGTGCTCGGCCCCCAGCGGGAATGGGATTAGAGACCCAGTACTTC. Protein: CSARPPAGMGLETQYF.

This clonotype appeared once. The CDR3, as DNA: TGTGCCAGCAGTTTGGGGGCTCTAACTGAAGCTTTCTTT. This encodes CASSLGALTEAFF. V is TRBV12-3 or TRBV12-4 and J is TRBJ1-1; a weak D match, TRBD1 (6 bases). V was pared by 3 bases and J by 5 bases, with 10 bases between. The CDR3 runs to 13 residues.

The rearrangement uses TRBV19 and TRBJ2-5, with 7 bases matching TRBD2. Gene TRBJ2-1 matches the end of the DNA better, so the J call may be wrong. The CDR3 contains 14 residues. CDR1 LNHDA and CDR2 SQIVND come from the germline V gene (reference sequence). For the CDR3, the DNA is TGTGCCAGTAGTCGGGAGGCAAGCGGTGATGAGCAGTTCTTC. It translates to CASSREASGDEQFF.

The chain carries TRBV20-1 and TRBJ1-6, with unresolved D. Germline V gene lookup returns CDR1 DFQATT and CDR2 SNEGSKA (reference sequence). The CDR3 has 14 amino acids. The V and J ends lost 3 bases and 7 bases respectively, with 13 bases between them. The CDR3 DNA sequence: TGCAGTGCTAGTGAGACCGGGCGGAATTCACCCCTCCACTTT. Translating it yields CSASETGRNSPLHF.

V is TRBV2 and J is TRBJ1-6; D gene uncertain. Germline-derived CDR1 and CDR2 are SNHLY and FYNNEI. Trimming pared 3 bases from V and 7 bases from J, leaving 7 bases between. The CDR3 is 13 amino acids. The CDR3 DNA follows: TGTGCCAGCAGTGACCTCTCAAATTCACCCCTCCACTTT. It specifies CASSDLSNSPLHF.

The rearrangement links TRBV20-1 to TRBJ2-1; 14 bases agree with TRBD2. V lost 5 bases and J lost 0; bases outside the gene matches: 12. Looked up from germline, CDR1 is DFQATT and CDR2 is SNEGSKA (reference sequence). The CDR3 has 19 residues. CDR3 amino acids: CSASAGTSGGPSSYNEQFF. The DNA of the CDR3 is TGCAGTGCTTCCGCCGGGACTAGCGGGGGCCCTAGCTCCTACAATGAGCAGTTCTTC.

This chain uses TRBV2 with TRBJ1-5; 7 positions match TRBD1. Germline V gene sequence: CDR1 SNHLY, CDR2 FYNNEI. The CDR3 is 13 amino acids. With 6 bases clipped from V and 7 bases from J, the junction kept 6 bases outside the gene matches. The CDR3 here is CASRGQIWQPQHF. CDR3 coding DNA: TGTGCCAGCAGGGGACAGATATGGCAGCCCCAGCATTTT.

This clonotype was seen many times. The V call is TRBV20-1, the J call TRBJ1-2; D is uncertain. V lost 1 base to trimming and J lost 0 bases, with 15 bases between them. Germline assignment: CDR1 DFQATT and CDR2 SNEGSKA (reference sequence). This CDR3 is built from 16 residues. The CDR3 region is CSARVHGEIANYGYTF. The CDR3 DNA reads as TGCAGTGCTAGAGTCCATGGGGAAATTGCTAACTATGGCTACACCTTC.

The chain combines TRBV4-1 with TRBJ1-1; TRBD1 matches 8 bases. There are 15 residues in the CDR3. Per the germline V gene, CDR1 is MGHRA and CDR2 is YSYEKL. Germline trimming cut 2 bases from V and 5 bases from J; bases unmatched to any gene: 7. The CDR3 DNA reads as TGCGCCAGCAGCCAACCAGACAGGGGTAAGACTGAAGCTTTCTTT. Its translation is CASSQPDRGKTEAFF.

The chain joins TRBV29-1 to TRBJ2-5, with TRBD1 matching over 10 bases. The J call may be incorrect, as the DNA end agrees better with TRBJ2-1. Per the germline V gene, CDR1 is SQVTM and CDR2 is ANQGSEA. The CDR3 extends over 13 amino acids. DNA for the CDR3: TGCAGCGTTGGGACAGGGGGGATCAATGAGCAGTTCTTC. Its protein is CSVGTGGINEQFF.

The gene calls are TRBV11-1 and TRBJ1-2; 8 bases agree with TRBD1. The CDR3 has 13 amino acids. Trimming cost V 4 bases and J 6 bases; bases outside gene matches: 4. Germline CDR1 and CDR2: SGHAT and FQDESV (reference sequence). The CDR3 DNA is TGTGCCAGCAGCTCACAGGGGGACGATGGCTACACCTTC. Protein product: CASSSQGDDGYTF.

This chain uses TRBV19 with TRBJ1-1; TRBD1 matches 8 bases. Per germline, CDR1 LNHDA and CDR2 SQIVND (reference sequence). The V gene end was trimmed by 4 bases and the J gene end by 4 bases; junction bases not matched to a gene: 8. This CDR3 has 15 residues. The CDR3, as DNA: TGTGCCAGTAGTACAGCGACAGGGGTGGGCACTGAAGCTTTCTTT. Translating it yields CASSTATGVGTEAFF.

V gene TRBV18 combines with J gene TRBJ1-5; a weak D match, TRBD1 (5 bases). Per the germline V gene, CDR1 is KGHSH and CDR2 is LQKENI. This CDR3 spans 17 amino acids. The ends were cut back, 4 bases at V and 3 bases at J, with 19 bases in the middle. CDR3 DNA sequence: TGTGCCAGCTCACTGAGGGGACTCGGCGGATACAATCAGCCCCAGCATTTT. Residues: CASSLRGLGGYNQPQHF.

The chain recombines TRBV18 with TRBJ1-1; D is perhaps TRBD1 (5 bases). The CDR3 is 14 residues long. V shed 6 bases and J shed 1 base, with 12 bases lying between them. Germline V gives CDR1 KGHSH, CDR2 LQKENI. The CDR3 loop reads CASSSGTANTEAFF. The CDR3 DNA is TGTGCCAGCTCGTCCGGGACTGCGAACACTGAAGCTTTCTTT.

CDR3 protein: CAISEGMETQYF. CDR3 nucleotides: TGTGCCATCAGTGAAGGTATGGAGACCCAGTACTTC. V is TRBV10-3 and J is TRBJ2-5; the D is unclear. This CDR3 region has 12 residues. V lost 3 bases, J lost 5 bases, and 7 bases lay in between. Germline V CDR1 and CDR2: ENHRY, SYGVKD.

The rearrangement links TRBV20-1 to TRBJ1-1; D remains unclear. Germline loops: CDR1 DFQATT, CDR2 SNEGSKA (reference sequence). This CDR3 comprises 14 residues. V lost 1 base and J lost 5, with 14 bases in between. The CDR3 DNA follows: TGCAGTGCTAGAGCGGGGTTAGAGGGTACTGAAGCTTTCTTT. Its protein product is CSARAGLEGTEAFF.

This chain links TRBV7-2 with TRBJ2-5; D is unresolved. CDR1 is SGHTA and CDR2 is FQGNSA in the germline V gene. The CDR3 covers 13 residues. The V gene lost 1 base and the J gene lost 10 bases, with 13 bases spanning the gap. For the CDR3, the DNA is TGTGCCAGCAGCTTAGACACGGCTTATGACCAGTACTTC. Translated: CASSLDTAYDQYF.

A word on this clonotype: The junction differs from germline at one of its ends, possibly a read error. This chain connects TRBV20-1 to TRBJ1-6; TRBD1 is a possible D gene (6 bases). The germline V gene encodes CDR1 DFQATT and CDR2 SNEGSKA (reference sequence). This CDR3 comprises 13 residues. CDR3 sequence: CSASGQPGSPLHF. The DNA for the CDR3 is TGCAGCGCTAGCGGACAGCCGGGTTCACCCCTCCACTTT.